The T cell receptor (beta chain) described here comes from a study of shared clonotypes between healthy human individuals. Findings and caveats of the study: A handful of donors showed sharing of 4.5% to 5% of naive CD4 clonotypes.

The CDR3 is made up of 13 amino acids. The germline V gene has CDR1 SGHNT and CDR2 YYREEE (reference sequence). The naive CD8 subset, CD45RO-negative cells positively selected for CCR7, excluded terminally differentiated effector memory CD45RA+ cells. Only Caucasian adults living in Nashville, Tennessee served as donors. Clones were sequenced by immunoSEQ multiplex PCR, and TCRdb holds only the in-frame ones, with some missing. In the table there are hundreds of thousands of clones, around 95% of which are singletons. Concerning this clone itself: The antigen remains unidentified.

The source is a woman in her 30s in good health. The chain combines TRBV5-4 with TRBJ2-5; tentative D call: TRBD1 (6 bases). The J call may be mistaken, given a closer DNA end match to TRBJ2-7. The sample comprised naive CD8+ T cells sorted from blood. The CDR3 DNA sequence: TGTGCCAGCAGCTTGCAGGGGTTGGTCGAGCAGTACTTC. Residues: CASSLQGLVEQYF.